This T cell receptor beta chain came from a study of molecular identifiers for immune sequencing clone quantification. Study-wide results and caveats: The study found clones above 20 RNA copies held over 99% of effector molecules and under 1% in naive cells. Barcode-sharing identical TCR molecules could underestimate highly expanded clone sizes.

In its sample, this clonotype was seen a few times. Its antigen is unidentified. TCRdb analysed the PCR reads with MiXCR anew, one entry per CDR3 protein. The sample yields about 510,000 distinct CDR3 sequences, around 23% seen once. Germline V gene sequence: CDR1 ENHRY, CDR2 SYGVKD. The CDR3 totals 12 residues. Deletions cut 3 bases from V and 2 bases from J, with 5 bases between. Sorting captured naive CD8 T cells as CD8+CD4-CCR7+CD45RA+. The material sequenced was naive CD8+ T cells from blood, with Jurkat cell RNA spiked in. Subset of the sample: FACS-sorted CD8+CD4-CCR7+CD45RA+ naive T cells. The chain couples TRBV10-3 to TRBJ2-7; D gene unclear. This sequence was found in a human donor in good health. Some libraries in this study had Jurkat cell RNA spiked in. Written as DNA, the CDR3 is TGTGCCATCAGTGACCGAGCCTACGAGCAGTACTTC. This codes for CAISDRAYEQYF.